This T cell receptor (beta chain) was recovered during a study of Tregs in tolerant kidney transplant recipients (dated by TCRdb to the late 2010s). About the full investigation: Related donors were used in the transplants with nonmyeloablative bone marrow transplantation, and mixed chimerism was transient in the human trials. Before combined kidney and bone marrow transplantation, this study identified donor-specific regulatory T cells using TCRbeta sequencing and then followed those same cells after transplant.

Study-wide findings and limitations: In tolerant patients, the expansion of donor-specific Tregs was greater than global Treg expansion, suggesting that the expansion was antigen-driven rather than nonspecific. Biological reproducibility was not examined directly, but technical replication error appeared to be minimal. Expanding Tregs with activated donor B cells appeared to identify the most biologically relevant and donor-specific TCRbeta repertoire. For some patients the PCR primers changed over time, which made it impossible to compare the samples from those patients at the nucleotide level. The study was constrained by small patient numbers, and validation of the findings is required in larger populations and under other immunosuppression protocols.

Concerning this clone itself: Its antigen is not yet known. Base quality data are lacking; no much larger clone is found one base away.

Genomic DNA was extracted from sorted cells with the QIAGEN DNeasy Blood and Tissue Kit for TCRbeta CDR3 sequencing. High-throughput TCRbeta CDR3 sequencing, including PCR amplification with bias correction and internal controls, was performed commercially through immunoSEQ. On the study's bioinformatics: A unique productive TCRbeta sequence was defined by the CDR3 nucleotide sequence when primers matched, and otherwise by the CDR3 amino acid sequence together with the Vbeta and Jbeta genes. To correct sorting error, sequences shared between sorted populations at a frequency ratio of 2:1 or less were removed; the rest were assigned to the higher population. A sequence counted as donor-reactive if, in CFSE-low cells, the sequence had a frequency of at least 0.01% and was expanded at least 5-fold compared with unstimulated cells. Repertoire divergence was quantified by Jensen-Shannon divergence using the top 100 TCRbeta sequences ranked by frequency. For samples with multiple sequencing runs, sorting error was corrected in each run separately before the runs were combined. TCRdb retrieved this table from immuneACCESS and kept in-frame rearrangements only. Not all clones are present; in checked studies, unresolved V genes account for under half, and no reason is known for the remainder. V, J and clone size reflect that table, while D and trimming were determined from the DNA. The sample records about 110,000 clones, 90% of which are singletons. Jointly, the top ten make up more than 0.3% of the sample.

V is cut by 4 bases and J by 4 bases, and the space between the germline ends is 17 bases. Taken from the germline V gene, the CDR1 and CDR2 loops are ENHRY and SYGVKD. The CDR3 runs 16 amino acids, cysteine and phenylalanine included. Kept here is only the CDR3 DNA, which spans 48 bases and is read in frame from base 1. In the paper's terms, the time point label means: blood sample drawn before combined kidney and bone marrow transplant. Unstimulated Tregs (CD4+CD25+CD127-), CD4+ non-Tregs (CD4+CD25-), CD4 and CD8 cells were FACS-sorted from thawed PBMCs. The patients were a handful of recipients of combined kidney and bone marrow transplants from the ITN036ST trial, and samples were available only for these trial subjects. Healthy control blood was processed by Ficoll density gradient to PBMCs and cryopreserved; patient PBMCs were collected before and after transplant.

The rearrangement combines TRBV10-3 with TRBJ1-5; TRBD1 is a weak D gene call, 5 bases matching. This receptor was taken from a human donor who received a combined kidney and bone marrow transplant. The sample was CD4+ T cells from blood, taken before the transplant. This receptor carries the CDR3 CAISGSREEANQPQHF. The DNA sequence reads TGTGCCATCAGTGGGTCCAGGGAAGAGGCAAATCAGCCCCAGCATTTT.